The rows below give T cell receptor beta chains drawn from one sample of a study of OX40 agonist ivuxolimab in advanced cancers. This table comes from immunoSEQ multiplex PCR, and its TCRdb copy is limited to in-frame clones, with some not included. The data hold around 35,000 clones, with roughly 90% observed a single time. The source was CD4+ or CD8+ T cells sorted from blood, collected in a trial of the OX40 agonist ivuxolimab. All receptors come from an adult with an advanced solid tumor such as melanoma, head and neck, liver or kidney cancer. Both conserved end residues are part of each CDR3. A D gene is named only where the DNA matches it firmly.

cdr3_aa	cdr3_nt	d_call	cdr3_length	v_call	j_call
CASSDNEQFF	TGCGCCAGCAGCGACAATGAGCAGTTCTTC	NA	10	TRBV4-1	TRBJ2-1
CASSLLGQQETQYF	TGTGCCAGCAGTTTACTTGGACAGCAAGAGACCCAGTACTTC	NA	14	TRBV28	TRBJ2-5
CASSFGLAANNEQFF	TGTGCCAGCAGCTTTGGACTAGCGGCCAACAATGAGCAGTTCTTC	TRBD2	15	TRBV7-3	TRBJ2-1
CASSNAGKVEKLFF	TGTGCCAGCAGCAATGCCGGAAAGGTTGAAAAACTGTTTTTT	NA	14	TRBV21-1	TRBJ1-4
CASGWEGGISTGELFF	TGTGCCAGCGGTTGGGAGGGGGGTATTAGTACCGGGGAGCTGTTTTTT	NA	16	TRBV27	TRBJ2-2
CASSPGFLSFYNEQFF	TGTGCCAGCAGTCCCGGATTCCTGAGTTTTTACAATGAGCAGTTCTTC	NA	16	TRBV9	TRBJ2-1
CASRQDPSDEQFF	TGTGCCAGCAGGCAGGACCCCAGCGATGAGCAGTTCTTC	NA	13	TRBV9	TRBJ2-1
CASSFRGRSITGELFF	TGTGCCAGCAGTTTCAGGGGACGGAGCATCACCGGGGAGCTGTTTTTT	NA	16	TRBV28	TRBJ2-2
CASSYEVFGSRHF	TGTGCCAGCAGTTACGAAGTTTTTGGCAGCAGGCATTTT	NA	13	TRBV6-6	TRBJ1-5
CASSPDTTAYEQYF	TGTGCCAGCAGCCCCGATACGACTGCATACGAGCAGTACTTC	NA	14	TRBV7-9	TRBJ2-7
CASSLAAGGGELFF	TGTGCCAGCAGCTTGGCCGCGGGGGGCGGGGAGCTGTTTTTT	TRBD2	14	TRBV5-6	TRBJ2-2
CASSLDVLSYEQYF	TGTGCCAGCAGTTTAGACGTTCTCTCCTACGAGCAGTACTTC	NA	14	TRBV27	TRBJ2-7
CASSLAAGVPTTEQYF	TGTGCCAGCAGCTTAGCCGCGGGAGTCCCAACTACCGAGCAGTACTTC	TRBD2	16	TRBV7-8	TRBJ2-7
CASSQEREWADTQYF	TGCGCCAGCAGCCAAGAGCGGGAGTGGGCGGATACGCAGTATTTT	TRBD2	15	TRBV4-3	TRBJ2-3
CASSPLQGFIYF	TGTGCCAGCAGTCCCCTCCAGGGATTTATATATTTT	NA	12	TRBV28	TRBJ1-3
CASSERLGGYNEQFF	TGCGCCAGCAGTGAGCGGCTGGGGGGGTACAATGAGCAGTTCTTC	TRBD2	15	TRBV10-2	TRBJ2-1
CASSFPGQGSNTGELFF	TGTGCCAGCAGTTTTCCGGGACAGGGTTCGAACACCGGGGAGCTGTTTTTT	TRBD1	17	TRBV28	TRBJ2-2
CASASGLATNEQFF	TGTGCCTCAGCTTCGGGACTAGCAACCAATGAGCAGTTCTTC	TRBD2	14	TRBV19	TRBJ2-1
CASSLSRGWEKLFF	TGTGCCAGCAGCTTAAGCAGGGGTTGGGAAAAACTGTTTTTT	NA	14	TRBV7-9	TRBJ1-4
CASSPRTSATYEQYF	TGTGCCAGCAGCCCCCGGACTAGCGCGACCTACGAGCAGTACTTC	TRBD2	15	TRBV14	TRBJ2-7
CASRSGLGPDTQYF	TGTGCCAGCAGGTCGGGACTGGGCCCAGATACGCAGTATTTT	NA	14	TRBV5-8	TRBJ2-3
CASSLHDRGSLYEQYF	TGTGCCAGCAGTTTACACGACAGGGGGAGTTTGTACGAGCAGTACTTC	TRBD1	16	TRBV28	TRBJ2-7